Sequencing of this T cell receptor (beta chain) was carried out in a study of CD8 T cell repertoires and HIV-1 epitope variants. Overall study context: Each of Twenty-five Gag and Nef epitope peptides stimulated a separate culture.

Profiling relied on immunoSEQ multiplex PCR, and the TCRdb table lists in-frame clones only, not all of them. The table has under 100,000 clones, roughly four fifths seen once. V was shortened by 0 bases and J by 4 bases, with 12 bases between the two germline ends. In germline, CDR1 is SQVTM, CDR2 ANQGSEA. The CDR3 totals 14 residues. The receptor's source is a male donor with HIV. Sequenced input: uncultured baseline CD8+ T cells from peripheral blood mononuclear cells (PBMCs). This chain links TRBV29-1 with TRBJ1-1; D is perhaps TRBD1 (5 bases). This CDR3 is CSVEDQGGVTEAFF. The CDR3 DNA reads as TGCAGCGTTGAAGATCAGGGAGGGGTCACTGAAGCTTTCTTT.